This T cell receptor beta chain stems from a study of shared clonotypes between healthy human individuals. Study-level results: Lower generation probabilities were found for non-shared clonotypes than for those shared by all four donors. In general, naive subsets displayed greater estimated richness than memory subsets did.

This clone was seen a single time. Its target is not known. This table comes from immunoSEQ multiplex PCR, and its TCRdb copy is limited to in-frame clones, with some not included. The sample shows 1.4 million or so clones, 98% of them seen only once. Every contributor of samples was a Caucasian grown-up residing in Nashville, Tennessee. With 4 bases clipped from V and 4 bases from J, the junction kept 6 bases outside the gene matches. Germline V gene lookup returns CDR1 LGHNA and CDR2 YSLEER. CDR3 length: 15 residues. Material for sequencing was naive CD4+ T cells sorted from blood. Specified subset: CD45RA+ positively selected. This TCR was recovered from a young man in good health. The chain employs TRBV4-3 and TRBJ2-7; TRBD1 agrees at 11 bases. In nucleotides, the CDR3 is TGCGCCAGCAGCCGCGGACAGGGGGCGCAGTACGAGCAGTACTTC. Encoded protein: CASSRGQGAQYEQYF.